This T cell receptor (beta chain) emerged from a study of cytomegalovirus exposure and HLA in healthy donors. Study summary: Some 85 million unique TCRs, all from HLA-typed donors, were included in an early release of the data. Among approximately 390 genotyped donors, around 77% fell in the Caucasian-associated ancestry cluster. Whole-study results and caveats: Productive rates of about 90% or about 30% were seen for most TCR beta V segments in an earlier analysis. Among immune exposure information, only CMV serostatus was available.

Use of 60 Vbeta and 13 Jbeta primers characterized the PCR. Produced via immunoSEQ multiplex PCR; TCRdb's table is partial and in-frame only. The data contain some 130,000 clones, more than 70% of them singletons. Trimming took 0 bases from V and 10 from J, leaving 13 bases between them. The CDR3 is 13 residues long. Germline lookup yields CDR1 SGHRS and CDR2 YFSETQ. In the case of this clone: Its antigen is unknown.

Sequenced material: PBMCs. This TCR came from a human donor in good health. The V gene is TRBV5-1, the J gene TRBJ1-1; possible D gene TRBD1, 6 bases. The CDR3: CASSLATTRGAFF. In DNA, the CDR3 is TGCGCCAGCAGCTTGGCAACCACCAGGGGAGCTTTCTTT.